This TCR beta chain was documented in a study of blood T cells in healthy people across ages. Whole-study findings and limits: Among long-lived donors, naive CD4+ cells were more numerous and diversity higher than in aged donors.

This CDR3 contains 12 residues. Germline V gene lookup returns CDR1 LGHDT and CDR2 YNNKEL (reference sequence). V lost 3 bases and J lost 10, with 10 bases in between. Extraction of total RNA produced a minimum of 5.5 micrograms from each sample. Together with a sample-barcoded 5' primer, a J-beta primer mix was included in a second PCR lasting roughly 6 to 12 cycles. In TCRdb, the 5' RACE reads were re-called with MiXCR into one record per CDR3 protein. Among hundreds of thousands of distinct CDR3 sequences listed, roughly 50% were seen once. Comment on this clonotype: What it binds is unknown.

Sequencing used blood. V gene TRBV3-1 combines with J gene TRBJ2-1; unclear D gene. The source is a man in his thirties or forties in good health. This CDR3 reads CASSHRTYEQFF. The CDR3 DNA follows: TGTGCCAGCAGCCACCGAACCTACGAGCAGTTCTTC.